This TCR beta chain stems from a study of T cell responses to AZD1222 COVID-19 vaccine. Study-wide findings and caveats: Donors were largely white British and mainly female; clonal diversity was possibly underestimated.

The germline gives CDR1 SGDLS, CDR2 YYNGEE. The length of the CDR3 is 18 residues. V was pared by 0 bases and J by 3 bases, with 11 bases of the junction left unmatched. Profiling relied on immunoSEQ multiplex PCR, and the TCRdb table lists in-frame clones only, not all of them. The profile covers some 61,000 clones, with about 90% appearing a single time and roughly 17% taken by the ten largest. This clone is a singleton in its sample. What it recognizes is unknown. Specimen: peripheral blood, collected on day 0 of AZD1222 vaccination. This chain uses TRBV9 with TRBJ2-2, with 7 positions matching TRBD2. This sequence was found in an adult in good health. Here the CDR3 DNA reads TGTGCCAGCAGCGTAGCTGGCGGGGGAAGGTCGGACACCGGGGAGCTGTTTTTT. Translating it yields CASSVAGGGRSDTGELFF.